This is a list of T cell receptor beta chains from one sample in a study of blood T cell repertoires in COVID-19. Measured with immunoSEQ multiplex PCR; TCRdb has only the in-frame clones, and not every one. The sample includes almost 250,000 clones, over 75% seen only once; the top ten take approximately 9.1%. The specimen sequenced was PBMCs or T cells enriched from blood (not recorded which). These TCRs come from a woman aged 50 to 60 with acute COVID-19. Both conserved end residues are trimmed from each CDR3.

>TRBV27
ASSRLDRGTEAF
>TRBV12-2
ASRFPDSQGDEQY
>TRBV5-1
ASSEPGQGAHGYT
>TRBV6-2/TRBV6-3
ASSYGGVLWLNTEAF
>TRBV7-2
ASSLEIWVRGNQPQH
>TRBV9
ASSVPDLGHPNTEAF
>TRBV25-1
ASIPSAGRGTQY
>TRBV9
ASSVGPGHHNDGYT
>TRBV2
ASSAGSAGNTIY
>TRBV7-2
ASSSVSGGSIY
>TRBV18
ASSQSADPSVYEQY
>TRBV2
ASRGQGSNEKLF
>TRBV2
ASSDPAGGPDTQY
>TRBV18
ASSIQQGRNTEAF
>TRBV5-1
ASSLSPSGVGETQY
>TRBV5-4
ASSSTGVEDTGELF
>TRBV3-1/TRBV3-2
ASSQGNRVGEKLF
>TRBV4-1
ASSQAVDTDRNSPLH
>TRBV3-1/TRBV3-2
ASSQGGQLVYGYT
>TRBV6-5
ASSLTASNQPQH
>TRBV3-1/TRBV3-2
ASSQEVGALGSPLH
>TRBV21-1
ASKYNPPEQY
>TRBV6-5
ASRGGSSYEQY
>TRBV7-9
ASSPQPGVSEKLF
>TRBV3-1/TRBV3-2
ASSHHRGDEQY
>TRBV4-2
ASSQGRDLNYGYT
>TRBV2
ASSEEGVTGNTIY
>TRBV7-9
ASNSPGQGHGNYGYT
>TRBV3-1/TRBV3-2
ASSQLNTGELF
>TRBV7-9
ASSLVDTQY
>TRBV11-2
ASSYSDRGQSGYT
>TRBV9
ASSVVNESPHT
>TRBV3-1/TRBV3-2
ASSRRGLPYEQY
>TRBV7-2
ASSLQLNTEAF
>TRBV2
ASSGLGGANTEAF
>TRBV12-3/TRBV12-4
ASSRGIDSPLH
>TRBV11-2
ASSFLASGGTDTQY
>TRBV5-1
ASSFGGGPMGDEQF
>TRBV12-3/TRBV12-4
ASSLRDEAF
>TRBV7-9
ASSFNSNQPQH
>TRBV19
AVRQRGQGYSGNTIY